The rows below give T cell receptor beta chains drawn from one sample of a study of molecular identifiers for immune sequencing clone quantification. TCRdb itself ran the PCR reads through MiXCR, one entry per CDR3 protein. The sample consists of hundreds of thousands of distinct CDR3 sequences, about 25% of them appearing once. Sequencing input: naive CD8+ T cells from blood, with Jurkat cell RNA spiked in. The receptor source for this set is a human donor in good health. Some libraries in this study had Jurkat cell RNA spiked in. The conserved cysteine and the conserved F or W are not part of the CDR3 here.

TRBV5-3	TSSSISGGTDTQY
TRBV12-3/TRBV12-4	ASRDDRVGISADTQY
TRBV7-6	ASSNIVHEQY
TRBV5-6	ASSLHPGSNQPQH
TRBV24-1	ATGQNEKLF
TRBV27	ASSTGPGHEQY
TRBV20-1	NLRGGGDQPQH
TRBV19	ASSIIAGGLFRSF
TRBV12-3/TRBV12-4	ASRSGTGGMETQY
TRBV5-1	ASSAETGGFYEQY
TRBV19	ASSSADHYKTYEQY
TRBV5-6	ASSGAISTDTQY
TRBV4-3	ASSQDRAGSYGYT
TRBV9	ASSVGRGIAGANVLT
TRBV29-1	SVVKVDTGELF
TRBV4-1	ASSLRGPLAGLRDEQF
TRBV7-9	ASSPPKDRPYGYT
TRBV4-2	ASGPRVGGQTYNEQF
TRBV7-9	ASSSLSWDRGGETQY
TRBV27	ASSYKGQGYEQY
TRBV12-3/TRBV12-4	ASSSAAGVAYGYT
TRBV7-9	ASSLYSNEQF
TRBV28	ASSSTGSGQPQH
TRBV4-1	ASSQASHSNQPQH
TRBV28	ASSSGQGIPKTQY
TRBV7-9	ASSLLDSGRRYQETQY
TRBV5-1	ASSLSSKPYEQY